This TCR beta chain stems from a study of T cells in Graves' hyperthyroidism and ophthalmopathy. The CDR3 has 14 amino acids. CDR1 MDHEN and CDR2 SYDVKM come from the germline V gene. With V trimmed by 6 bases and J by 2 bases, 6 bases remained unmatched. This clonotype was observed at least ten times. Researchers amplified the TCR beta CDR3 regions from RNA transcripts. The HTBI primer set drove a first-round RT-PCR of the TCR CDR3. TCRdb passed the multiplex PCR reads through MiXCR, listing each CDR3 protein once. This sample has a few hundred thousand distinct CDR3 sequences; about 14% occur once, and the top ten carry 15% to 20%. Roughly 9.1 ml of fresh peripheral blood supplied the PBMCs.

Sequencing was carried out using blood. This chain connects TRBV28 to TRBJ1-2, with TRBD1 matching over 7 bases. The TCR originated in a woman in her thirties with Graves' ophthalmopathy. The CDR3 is CASRRQGRNYGYTF. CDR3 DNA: TGTGCCAGCAGGCGACAGGGTCGAAACTATGGCTACACCTTC.